This T cell receptor (beta chain) stems from a study of blood T cells in healthy people across ages. PCR was performed a second time for roughly 7 to 12 cycles using a sample-barcoded 5' primer and a J-beta primer mix. Using its own MiXCR run on the 5' RACE reads, TCRdb lists one record per CDR3 protein. The top ten clones hold approximately 12% of a sample with 650,000 to 1,000,000 distinct CDR3 sequences, 30% to 45% of them seen once. PBMCs, at least 7 million per sample, were isolated. This clonotype was detected only a few times. V was cut by 1 base and J by 0 bases, with 5 bases left in between. The CDR3 loop spans 14 amino acids. The germline gives CDR1 SGHRS, CDR2 YFSETQ.

The sample comprised blood. The chain employs TRBV5-1 and TRBJ2-4, with no clear D. This clonotype was sampled from a young man in good health. The CDR3 spells CASSLNGAKNIQYF. The CDR3 bases are TGCGCCAGCAGCTTGAATGGAGCCAAAAACATTCAGTACTTC.